This is a list of T cell receptor beta chains from one sample in a study of CD8+CD57+ T cells in acquired aplastic anemia. Each CDR3 protein is one row after TCRdb ran MiXCR on the reads. The table shows 120,000 or so distinct CDR3 sequences, with around 50% occurring only once. The specimen was sorted CD4+, CD8+, or CD8+CD57+ T cells (not recorded which) from PBMCs. These TCRs come from a human donor in good health, serving as a control. CDR3s include the opening cysteine and the closing phenylalanine or tryptophan. D genes are given only for firm matches. Expanded clones are given a class, and other clones once, few, many or no size at all.

V gene	D gene	clone size	J gene	CDR3 DNA	CDR3 protein
TRBV10-3	.	.	TRBJ2-7	TGTGCCATCAGTGGGGGAGGGGGGAGCAACGAGCAGTACTTC	CAISGGGGSNEQYF
TRBV19	.	many	TRBJ2-7	TGTGCCAGTAGTATAGAGGGGGGGACAGGATCCTACGAGCAGTACTTC	CASSIEGGTGSYEQYF
TRBV11-2	.	.	TRBJ1-6	TGTGCCAGCAGCCAAGACAGCTATAATTCACCCCTCCACTTT	CASSQDSYNSPLHF
TRBV5-8	TRBD2	few	TRBJ2-7	TGTGCCAGCAGCCAATCCGGGACTAGCGGTACCTACGAGCAGTACTTC	CASSQSGTSGTYEQYF
TRBV7-9	TRBD1	many	TRBJ1-2	TGTGCCAGCAGCTTATATACCCTAAAGCAGGGGGACTATGGCTACACCTTC	CASSLYTLKQGDYGYTF
TRBV2	.	.	TRBJ2-3	TGTGCCAGCGGGAGGACTACCACAGATACGCAGTATTTT	CASGRTTTDTQYF
TRBV15	.	many	TRBJ1-5	TGTGCCACCAGCAGAGTTGAAGCGGTCCCCAATCAGCCCCAGCATTTT	CATSRVEAVPNQPQHF
TRBV7-2	TRBD1	once	TRBJ1-2	TGTGCCAGCAGCTTAGCATCTACAGGGGGCAGTGGCTACACCTTC	CASSLASTGGSGYTF
TRBV7-9	.	.	TRBJ1-1	TGTGCCAGCAGCTTAGGTGGATTATCGAACACTGAAGCTTTCTTT	CASSLGGLSNTEAFF
TRBV11-2	TRBD2	.	TRBJ2-1	TGTGCCAGCAGCAGGACTAGCGGGGCGAATGAGCAGTTCTTC	CASSRTSGANEQFF
TRBV3-1	TRBD1	.	TRBJ1-5	TGTGCCAGCAGCGTAGGCGACAGGGCTGGTCAGCCCCAGCATTTT	CASSVGDRAGQPQHF
TRBV19	TRBD2	.	TRBJ2-5	TGTGCCAGTAGTAGGACTAGCGGGTTACAAGAGACCCAGTACTTC	CASSRTSGLQETQYF
TRBV25-1	TRBD1	few	TRBJ1-6	TGTGCCAGCAGCAGCACCGGGACAGGACTTTCACCCCCCCACTTT	CASSSTGTGLSPPHF
TRBV2	TRBD1	.	TRBJ1-2	TGTGCCAGCAGACCTCTCGGGACAGGGAACTATGGCTACACCTTC	CASRPLGTGNYGYTF
TRBV20-1	TRBD1	many	TRBJ2-7	TGCAGTGCTAGAGGGACAGGGACTCGGAGGTCGACCTACGAGCAGTACTTC	CSARGTGTRRSTYEQYF
TRBV20-1	.	many	TRBJ1-4	TGCAGTGCGCCCGAACTGGGGGTTCCTAATGAAAAACTGTTTTTT	CSAPELGVPNEKLFF
TRBV20-1	TRBD2	.	TRBJ2-7	TGCAGTGCTACCCGGACTAGCGGGGGAAACGAGCAGTACTTC	CSATRTSGGNEQYF
TRBV7-2	.	many	TRBJ2-1	TGTGCCAGCAGCTTAGATTTTAACAATGAGCAGTTCTTC	CASSLDFNNEQFF
TRBV11-1	.	.	TRBJ1-6	TGTGCCAGCAGCGTAGCGCTGACGAACTCACCCCTCCACTTT	CASSVALTNSPLHF
TRBV3-1	.	many	TRBJ2-5	TGTGCCAGCACCCGATATAAAGAGACCCAGTACTTC	CASTRYKETQYF
TRBV12-3/TRBV12-4	TRBD1	many	TRBJ1-2	TGTGCCAGCAGATGGACAGGGGGCTGGTATGGCTACACCTTC	CASRWTGGWYGYTF
TRBV30	.	many	TRBJ1-2	TGTGCCTGGAGTGTGACATATGGCTACACCTTC	CAWSVTYGYTF